This TCR beta chain was sequenced during a study of low-dose radiotherapy and immunotherapy resistance in tumors. cDNA synthesis used a TRAV/TRBV-specific primer set for both chains. For amplifying TCRs, the PCR ran for about 20 cycles with Phusion, which was used together with a constant-region primer and the adapter on the V primers. Via MiXCR, TCRdb re-called the reads, giving one row per CDR3 protein. The sample has about 14,000 distinct CDR3 sequences, under 55% seen once. The CDR3 has 16 amino acids. Trimming removed 2 bases from V and 5 bases from J, with 17 bases in between. Germline V gives CDR1 PRHDT, CDR2 FYEKMQ (reference sequence). Administered to the donors were nivolumab, ipilimumab, aspirin, low-dose cyclophosphamide and low-dose radiotherapy.

The source of this sequence is a human donor with advanced metastatic prostate, ovarian, gallbladder or colorectal cancer (not recorded which). This table probably holds off-target reads from a library built for another chain. V is TRBV13 and J is TRBJ2-3, with D possibly matching TRBD2 (5 bases). The CDR3 sequence: CASSLLLTTPGDTQYF. The CDR3 DNA sequence: TGTGCCAGCAGCTTATTGCTGACTACTCCGGGAGATACGCAGTATTTT.